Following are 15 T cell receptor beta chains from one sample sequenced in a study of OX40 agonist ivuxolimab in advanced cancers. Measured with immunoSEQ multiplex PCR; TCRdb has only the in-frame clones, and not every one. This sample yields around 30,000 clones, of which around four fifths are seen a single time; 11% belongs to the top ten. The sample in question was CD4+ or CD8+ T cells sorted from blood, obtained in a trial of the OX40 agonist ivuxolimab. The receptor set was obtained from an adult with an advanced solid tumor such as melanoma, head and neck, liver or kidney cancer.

DNA for the CDR3: TGCGCCAGCAAGGACTCTGGAAACACCATATATTTT. Its translation is CASKDSGNTIYF. The chain has TRBV5-1 and TRBJ1-3; D is unclear. Between the trimmed V and J ends, which lost 6 bases and 0 bases, there was a span of 4 bases. The CDR3 contains 12 residues. CDR1 and CDR2 from the germline V gene are SGHRS and YFSETQ.

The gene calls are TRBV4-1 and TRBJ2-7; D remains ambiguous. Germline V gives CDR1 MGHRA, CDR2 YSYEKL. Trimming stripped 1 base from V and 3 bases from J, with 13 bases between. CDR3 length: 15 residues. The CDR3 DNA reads TGCGCCAGCAGCCAAGCAGGTTTTGGCGGCTACGAGCAGTACTTC. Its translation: CASSQAGFGGYEQYF.

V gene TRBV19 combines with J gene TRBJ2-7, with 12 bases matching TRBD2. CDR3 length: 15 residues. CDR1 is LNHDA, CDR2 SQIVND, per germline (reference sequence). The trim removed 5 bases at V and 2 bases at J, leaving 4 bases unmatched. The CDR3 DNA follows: TGTGCCAGTAGTGCCGGACTAGCGGGGACCTACGAGCAGTACTTC. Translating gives CASSAGLAGTYEQYF.

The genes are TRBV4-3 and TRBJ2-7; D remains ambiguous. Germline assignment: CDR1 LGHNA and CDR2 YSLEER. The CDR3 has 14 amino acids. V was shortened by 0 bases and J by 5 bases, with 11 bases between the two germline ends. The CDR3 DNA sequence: TGCGCCAGCAGCCAAGATAGGAGTAGGCACGAGCAGTACTTC. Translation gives CASSQDRSRHEQYF.

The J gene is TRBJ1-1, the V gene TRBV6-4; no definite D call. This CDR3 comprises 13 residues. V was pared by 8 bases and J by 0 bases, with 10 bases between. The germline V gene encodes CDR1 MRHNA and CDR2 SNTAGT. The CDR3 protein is CASRSGVNTEAFF. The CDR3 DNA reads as TGTGCCAGCCGGAGCGGAGTGAACACTGAAGCTTTCTTT.

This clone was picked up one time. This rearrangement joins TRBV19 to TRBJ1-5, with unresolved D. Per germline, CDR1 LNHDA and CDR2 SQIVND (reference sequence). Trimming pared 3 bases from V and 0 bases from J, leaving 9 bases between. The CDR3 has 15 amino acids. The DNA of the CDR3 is TGTGCCAGTAGTATTCCAGATTATAGCAATCAGCCCCAGCATTTT. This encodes CASSIPDYSNQPQHF.

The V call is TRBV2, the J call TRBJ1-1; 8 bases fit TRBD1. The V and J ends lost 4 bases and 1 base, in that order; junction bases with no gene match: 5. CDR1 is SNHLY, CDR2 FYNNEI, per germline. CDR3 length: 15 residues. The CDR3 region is CASSGTGRANTEAFF. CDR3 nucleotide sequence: TGTGCCAGCAGTGGGACAGGGCGAGCGAACACTGAAGCTTTCTTT.

CDR3 residues: CASSHRPGQGGTEAFF. The DNA for the CDR3 is TGTGCCAGCAGCCATCGACCGGGACAGGGAGGAACTGAAGCTTTCTTT. The V call is TRBV4-2, the J call TRBJ1-1; TRBD1 matches at 9 bases. CDR1 is LGHNA, CDR2 YNFKEQ, per germline. The CDR3 covers 16 residues. Trimming removed 3 bases from V and 5 bases from J; junction bases left unmatched: 10.

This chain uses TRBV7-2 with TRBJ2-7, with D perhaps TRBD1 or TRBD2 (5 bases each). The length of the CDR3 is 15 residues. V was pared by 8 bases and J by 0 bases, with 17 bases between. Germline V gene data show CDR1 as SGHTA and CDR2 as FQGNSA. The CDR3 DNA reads TGTGCCAGCCCCCCCTGGGACGGACACTCCTACGAGCAGTACTTC. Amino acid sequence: CASPPWDGHSYEQYF.

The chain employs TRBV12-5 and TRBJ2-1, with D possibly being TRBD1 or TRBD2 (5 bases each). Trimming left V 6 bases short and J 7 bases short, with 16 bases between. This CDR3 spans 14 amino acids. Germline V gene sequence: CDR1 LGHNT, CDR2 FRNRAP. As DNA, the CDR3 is TGTGCTAGTGGCGACGGGACCACCGGGAATGAGCAGTTCTTC. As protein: CASGDGTTGNEQFF.

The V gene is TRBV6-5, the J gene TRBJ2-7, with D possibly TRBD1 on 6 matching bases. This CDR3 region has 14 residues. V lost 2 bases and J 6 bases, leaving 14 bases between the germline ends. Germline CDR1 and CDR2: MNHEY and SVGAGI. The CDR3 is CASSYGQGLGEQYF. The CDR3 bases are TGTGCCAGCAGTTACGGGCAGGGGTTGGGCGAGCAGTACTTC.

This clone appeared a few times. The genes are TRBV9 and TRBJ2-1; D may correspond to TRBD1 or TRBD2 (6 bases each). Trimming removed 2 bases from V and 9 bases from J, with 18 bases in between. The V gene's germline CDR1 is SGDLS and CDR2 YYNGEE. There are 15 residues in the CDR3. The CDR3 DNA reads TGTGCCAGCAGCGTCTCCGGGACACCGACTAGTGAGCAGTTCTTC. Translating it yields CASSVSGTPTSEQFF.

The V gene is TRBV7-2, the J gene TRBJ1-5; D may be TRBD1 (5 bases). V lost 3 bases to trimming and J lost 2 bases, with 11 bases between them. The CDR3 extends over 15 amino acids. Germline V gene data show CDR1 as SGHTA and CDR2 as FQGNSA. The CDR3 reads CASSFSGAGNQPQHF. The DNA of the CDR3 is TGTGCCAGCAGCTTCTCTGGGGCTGGCAATCAGCCCCAGCATTTT.

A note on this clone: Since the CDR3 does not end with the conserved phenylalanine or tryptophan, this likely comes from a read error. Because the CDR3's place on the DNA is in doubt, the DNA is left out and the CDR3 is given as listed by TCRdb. The CDR3 is CASSLPRDAI. The chain is built from TRBV5-8 and TRBJ1-2. The germline V gene encodes CDR1 SGHTS and CDR2 YDEGEE. The CDR3 length is 10 residues, termini included.

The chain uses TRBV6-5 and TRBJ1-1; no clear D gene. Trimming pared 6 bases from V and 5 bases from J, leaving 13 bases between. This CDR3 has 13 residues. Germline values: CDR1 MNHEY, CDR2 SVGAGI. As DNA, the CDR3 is TGTGCCAGCAGGGGTGGGAGTGGAACTGAAGCTTTCTTT. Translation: CASRGGSGTEAFF.